This T cell receptor (beta chain) was sequenced for a study of T cell therapy after organ transplantation (dated by TCRdb to between 2019 and 2020). About the study as a whole: The therapy products consisted of autologous CMV-specific T cells grown in vitro for around 14 days using a peptide pool of 30 HLA class I and II CMV epitopes. Patients were given up to 6 doses of T cells at 2-week intervals and were followed for roughly seven months after finishing therapy. Most of the ten patients were classed as clinical responders and two as nonresponders. Across 2 to 6 intravenous infusions, patients got a median of 1.92 x 10^8 CMV-specific T cells. Long-term post-therapy blood samples were collected 20 to 29 weeks after completion of therapy. This study was a follow-up analysis of the TRBV repertoire from an open-label phase I trial that tested autologous CMV-specific adoptive T cell therapy in people who had received solid-organ transplants. Long-term post-therapy samples were available for only about 75% of the 10 patients.

A distance of 12 bases separates the germline ends of V and J, which lose 5 bases and 6 bases respectively. According to the germline V gene, CDR1 reads SNHLY and CDR2 reads FYNNEI. Including cysteine and phenylalanine, the CDR3 has 13 amino acids. Only CDR3 DNA remains: 39 bases, in frame from the first base. About this clone: The specificity of this receptor is unknown. Base qualities are not at hand, and no much larger clone is one base apart.

General findings and caveats noted by the study authors: Assessment of confounders such as concurrent antirejection and antiviral medications was prevented by the small cohort. Before therapy, nonresponders had marked clonal expansions, and after therapy the repertoires of nonresponders changed only minimally. Reconstitution after therapy appeared to involve both transferred clonotypes and endogenous clonotypes that were not detected in the therapy products. The fold change in CD8 clonality after therapy was inversely correlated with pretherapy clonality, which suggests that less biased repertoires were more open to remodeling. Reduced sample coverage from poor CD8+ T cell yield may be reflected in the few expansions detected in nonresponders.

TRB CDR3 regions were amplified from genomic DNA with the immunoSEQ two-step, bias-controlled multiplex PCR assay. An Illumina NextSeq 500 was used to sequence the CDR3 libraries. The authors' analysis ran thus. The immunoSEQ Analyzer platform was used for initial alignment and bioinformatics, including bias normalization against synthetic CDR3 analogs. Annotation of V, D and J genes followed the definitions in the IMGT database. Additional TRBV analyses were carried out with default settings in VDJtools version 1.1.10 and the R package tcR version 2.2.1.11. For the GLIPH analysis, version 1.0 was run with default settings. In CDR3 sequences with at least 5 reads, significant changes in clonotype frequency were tested by a 2-sided binomial test with Benjamini-Hochberg correction (alpha = 0.01). TCRdb limited this immuneACCESS table to in-frame rearrangements with V and J called. A share of clones is missing; checked studies link under half to unresolved V genes, and the rest is unexplained. The D gene and trimming were derived from the DNA, and the V and J assignments and clone size from that table. The sample records about 3,500 clones, around 69% of which are singletons. Together, the top ten hold roughly 40% of the sample.

The time point label, as the study defines it: 20-29 weeks after completion of therapy. Solid-organ transplant recipients with drug-resistant/recurrent cytomegalovirus were included as patients. Some ten trial participants were chosen for repertoire analysis on the basis of the availability of post-therapy peripheral blood mononuclear cells. A BD FACSAria III was used to sort viable CD3+CD8+CD4- lymphocytes from PBMCs. The Qiagen DNeasy Kit was used to extract genomic DNA from the sorted cells. This specimen consisted of CD8+ T cells from blood, obtained after autologous CMV-specific T cell therapy. The rearrangement combines TRBV2 with TRBJ2-3; matching of 6 bases hints at TRBD2 as the D gene. The clonotype comes from a human patient who had received a solid organ transplant and had CMV disease. A transplant means some T cells may be of graft donor rather than patient origin. The nucleotide sequence reads TGTGCCAGCAGTCTAGCGTGGGGGGATACGCAGTATTTT. Its protein product is CASSLAWGDTQYF.